Listed here are 13 T cell receptor beta chains from one sample, sequenced in a study of cytomegalovirus exposure and HLA in healthy donors. 60 Vbeta and 13 Jbeta primers were used in PCR. Generated by immunoSEQ multiplex PCR, the TCRdb table keeps only in-frame clones and is missing some. The data hold 130,000 or so clones, with about 74% observed a single time. The sequenced sample was PBMCs. These receptor sequences come from a man in his thirties or forties in good health and CMV-seronegative.

This chain links TRBV5-8 with TRBJ2-7; TRBD1 matches 8 bases. V lost 1 base and J lost 3; bases outside the gene matches: 9. The CDR3 runs 16 residues. Per the germline V gene, CDR1 is SGHTS and CDR2 is YDEGEE. The CDR3 loop is CASSLPPRGRVYEQYF. The CDR3 DNA follows: TGTGCCAGCAGCTTGCCGCCCAGGGGGCGAGTCTACGAGCAGTACTTC. Drawing the rest from reference TRBV5-8 and TRBJ2-7, the complete variable domain is EAGVTQSPTHLIKTRGQQATLRCSPISGHTSVYWYQQALGLGLQFLLWYDEGEERNRGNFPPRFSGRQFPNYSSELNVNALELEDSALYLCASSLPPRGRVYEQYFGPGTRLTVT.

This chain links TRBV10-1 with TRBJ2-5; 13 bases line up with TRBD2. Germline V gene lookup returns CDR1 WNHNN and CDR2 SYGVQD (reference sequence). Germline trimming cut 4 bases from V and 5 bases from J; bases unmatched to any gene: 4. The CDR3 has 15 residues. The CDR3 bases are TGCGCCAGCAGTGCCAGGACTAGCGGGAGTGAGACCCAGTACTTC. It yields the protein CASSARTSGSETQYF.

This chain uses TRBV7-3 with TRBJ1-1; perhaps TRBD1 as D (6 bases). Germline lookup yields CDR1 SGHTA and CDR2 FQGTGA. The CDR3 totals 15 residues. V lost 3 bases, J lost 2 bases, and 13 bases lay in between. CDR3 protein: CASSFDQGSNTEAFF. The CDR3 bases are TGTGCCAGCAGCTTCGACCAGGGGTCAAACACTGAAGCTTTCTTT.

For the CDR3, the DNA is TGTGCCAGCAGCCTGGCATCTCATGGCTACACCTTC. Protein product: CASSLASHGYTF. This rearrangement joins TRBV28 to TRBJ1-2; D unresolved. The CDR3 covers 12 residues. Germline V gene data show CDR1 as MDHEN and CDR2 as SYDVKM. V was trimmed by 6 bases and J by 6 bases, leaving 11 bases between them.

This clone showed up just a few times. The chain couples TRBV7-2 to TRBJ1-5; D is unresolved. The V end lost 2 bases, the J end lost 2 bases, and 10 bases lay between the germline ends. CDR1 SGHTA and CDR2 FQGNSA come from the germline V gene. The CDR3 contains 15 residues. The CDR3: CASSLTITGNQPQHF. The CDR3 nucleotides read TGTGCCAGCAGCTTAACCATCACAGGCAATCAGCCCCAGCATTTT.

The rearrangement links TRBV28 to TRBJ2-1; 7 bases are shared with TRBD2. Per germline, CDR1 MDHEN and CDR2 SYDVKM. The junction had 11 bases not matched to a gene; V was cut back by 9 bases and J by 6 bases. CDR3 length: 14 residues. CDR3 DNA sequence: TGTGCCAGTCACTCTAGCGGACCTCTCAATGAGCAGTTCTTC. This encodes CASHSSGPLNEQFF. The full variable domain, its missing parts supplied by reference TRBV28 and TRBJ2-1, is DVKVTQSSRYLVKRTGEKVFLECVQDMDHENMFWYRQDPGLGLRLIYFSYDVKMKEKGDIPEGYSVSREKKERFSLILESASTNQTSMYLCASHSSGPLNEQFFGPGTRLTVL.

The V gene is TRBV5-1, the J gene TRBJ1-4; D perhaps matches TRBD1 (5 bases). The germline V gene has CDR1 SGHRS and CDR2 YFSETQ. V lost 4 bases and J lost 3, with 13 bases in between. The CDR3 totals 15 residues. The chain's CDR3 is CASSLDSLPNEKLFF. The CDR3 coding sequence is TGCGCCAGCAGCCTAGACAGTTTACCTAATGAAAAACTGTTTTTT.

V is TRBV6-6 and J is TRBJ2-7; 9 positions match TRBD2. The V gene end was trimmed by 5 bases and the J gene end by 2 bases; junction bases not matched to a gene: 10. Per the germline V gene, CDR1 is MNHNY and CDR2 is SVGAGI (reference sequence). The CDR3 has 16 amino acids. The DNA of the CDR3 is TGTGCCAGCAGTCGACCCGGTAGCGGGGGAGCCTACGAGCAGTACTTC. As protein: CASSRPGSGGAYEQYF.

The gene calls are TRBV5-1 and TRBJ2-7; 11 bases match TRBD2. Germline V gene data show CDR1 as SGHRS and CDR2 as YFSETQ. This CDR3 has 15 residues. Trimming removed 3 bases from V and 3 bases from J; junction bases left unmatched: 5. The CDR3 DNA reads as TGCGCCAGCAGCTGGACTAGCGGGCCGGACTACGAGCAGTACTTC. Protein sequence: CASSWTSGPDYEQYF.

The V call is TRBV27, the J call TRBJ1-5; D possibly corresponds to TRBD1 (5 bases). Germline V CDR1 and CDR2: MNHEY, SMNVEV (reference sequence). The CDR3 spans 15 residues. V gave up 6 bases and J gave up 2 bases, with 14 bases separating them. DNA for the CDR3: TGTGCCAGCAGCCCCTTACAAGGGGGCAATCAGCCCCAGCATTTT. Translated, it gives CASSPLQGGNQPQHF.

The gene calls are TRBV30 and TRBJ2-7; D possibly corresponds to TRBD2 (6 bases). Germline V lookup: CDR1 GTSNPN, CDR2 SVGIG (reference sequence). The CDR3 runs 14 residues. V shed 0 bases and J shed 3 bases, with 12 bases lying between them. The CDR3 DNA follows: TGTGCCTGGAGTGTTGGCGGGACCGGCTACGAGCAGTACTTC. Its translation: CAWSVGGTGYEQYF.

This chain connects TRBV6-5 to TRBJ2-1, with TRBD1 matching over 8 bases. Trimming at V came to 6 bases and at J to 4 bases, leaving 5 bases not matched to a gene. This CDR3 has 14 amino acids. Germline CDR1 reads MNHEY; CDR2 reads SVGAGI. CDR3 nucleotides: TGTGCCAGCAGCCGACAGGGGCGGTACAATGAGCAGTTCTTC. Residues: CASSRQGRYNEQFF.

This clone was found once. The chain has TRBV5-1 and TRBJ2-3, with D perhaps TRBD2 (5 bases). The CDR3 spans 17 residues. The V end was cut by 3 bases, the J end by 0 bases, with 17 bases between. From germline, CDR1 is SGHRS and CDR2 YFSETQ. In DNA, the CDR3 is TGCGCCAGCAGCTCCGTATGGTGGGCGGGTAGCACAGATACGCAGTATTTT. It yields the protein CASSSVWWAGSTDTQYF.